This T cell receptor beta chain stems from a study of T-cell reconstitution after alpha-beta-depleted transplantation in children. There are 15 residues in the CDR3. V was cut by 0 bases and J by 7 bases, with 15 bases left in between. Germline CDR1 is GTSNPN and CDR2 is SVGIG (reference sequence). A note on this clonotype: Antigen specificity is unknown.

Preparation of the TCRbeta library involved a method that used unique molecular identifiers. TCRdb redid the calling of the PCR reads with MiXCR, one entry per CDR3 protein. There are around 700,000 distinct CDR3 sequences in the sample; under 15% occur only once, and 0.75% to 0.85% lies in the top ten. Overall study findings and caveats: Several hundred expanded graft clones reportedly gave rise to the alpha-beta T cells present about two months after transplant. T-cell numbers and diversity one year post-transplant derived largely from freshly generated T cells. Some patients' high day-60 TCRbeta diversity was traced to surviving recipient T cells and thymic progenitors.

The chain uses TRBV30 and TRBJ2-2, with a weak D call TRBD1 (6 bases). Sequencing was performed on PBMCs, taken before TCRalphabeta/CD19-depleted stem cell transplant. This TCR was recovered from a girl aged 2-15 years with congenital amegakaryocytic thrombocytopenia, due to receive a stem cell transplant. CDR3: CAWSVPWGQGGELFF. The CDR3 DNA is TGTGCCTGGAGTGTCCCCTGGGGGCAGGGCGGGGAGCTGTTTTTT.